This is a list of T cell receptor beta chains from one sample in a study of T-cell reconstitution after alpha-beta-depleted transplantation in children. TCRdb analysed the PCR reads with MiXCR anew, one entry per CDR3 protein. This table has a few hundred thousand distinct CDR3 sequences, roughly 14% appearing once. The starting material was PBMCs, obtained from the stem cell graft. Receptor source: a human donor who donated a stem cell graft to a child with Fanconi anemia. CDR3s include the opening cysteine and the closing phenylalanine or tryptophan. Each record gives: D gene, V gene, J gene, clone size, CDR3 protein, CDR3 DNA. A D gene is named only where the DNA matches it firmly. Rows may omit the clone size; those that give it use once, few, many or a size class.

D gene: -
V gene: TRBV7-8
J gene: TRBJ1-5
clone size: -
CDR3 protein: CASSSLGEGRREGQPQHF
CDR3 DNA: TGTGCCAGCAGCTCCCTCGGGGAAGGGAGGCGGGAAGGTCAGCCCCAGCATTTT

D gene: -
V gene: TRBV6-2/TRBV6-3
J gene: TRBJ2-7
clone size: many
CDR3 protein: CASSSDSGRQYF
CDR3 DNA: TGTGCCAGCAGTTCGGACTCCGGAAGGCAGTACTTC

D gene: TRBD1
V gene: TRBV5-1
J gene: TRBJ1-2
clone size: many
CDR3 protein: CASSSTGEADYGYTF
CDR3 DNA: TGCGCCAGCAGCTCGACAGGGGAGGCCGACTATGGCTACACCTTC

D gene: TRBD1
V gene: TRBV5-1
J gene: TRBJ2-2
clone size: many
CDR3 protein: CASSLVGQPNTGELFF
CDR3 DNA: TGCGCCAGCAGCTTGGTGGGACAGCCGAACACCGGGGAGCTGTTTTTT

D gene: -
V gene: TRBV3-1
J gene: TRBJ1-2
clone size: few
CDR3 protein: CASSPRGATSYGYTF
CDR3 DNA: TGTGCCAGCAGCCCCCGGGGGGCTACGTCCTATGGCTACACCTTC

D gene: -
V gene: TRBV12-3/TRBV12-4
J gene: TRBJ1-6
clone size: many
CDR3 protein: CASSLQGSTNSPLHF
CDR3 DNA: TGTGCCAGCAGTTTACAGGGGTCAACGAATTCACCCCTCCACTTT

D gene: -
V gene: TRBV12-3/TRBV12-4
J gene: TRBJ1-5
clone size: few
CDR3 protein: CASSLARADQPQHF
CDR3 DNA: TGTGCCAGCAGTTTAGCGAGGGCCGATCAGCCCCAGCATTTT

D gene: -
V gene: TRBV7-2
J gene: TRBJ1-4
clone size: -
CDR3 protein: CASSLDPRTNEKLFF
CDR3 DNA: TGTGCCAGCAGCTTAGACCCGAGAACTAATGAAAAACTGTTTTTT

D gene: TRBD1
V gene: TRBV5-1
J gene: TRBJ2-1
clone size: -
CDR3 protein: CASSQGQGGNEQFF
CDR3 DNA: TGCGCCAGCAGCCAGGGACAGGGCGGCAATGAGCAGTTCTTC

D gene: -
V gene: TRBV5-1
J gene: TRBJ1-2
clone size: -
CDR3 protein: CASSLGGGVANYGYTF
CDR3 DNA: TGCGCCAGCAGCTTAGGAGGTGGCGTCGCTAACTATGGCTACACCTTC

D gene: -
V gene: TRBV11-2
J gene: TRBJ2-5
clone size: -
CDR3 protein: CASSLGLGVWTQYF
CDR3 DNA: TGTGCCAGCAGCTTAGGCTTGGGAGTGTGGACCCAGTACTTC

D gene: -
V gene: TRBV5-1
J gene: TRBJ2-3
clone size: few
CDR3 protein: CASATSLVITDTQYF
CDR3 DNA: TGCGCCAGCGCCACCTCACTAGTTATCACAGATACGCAGTATTTT

D gene: -
V gene: TRBV10-3
J gene: TRBJ2-3
clone size: many
CDR3 protein: CAISEGREDTQYF
CDR3 DNA: TGTGCCATCAGTGAAGGAAGGGAAGATACGCAGTATTTT

D gene: -
V gene: TRBV27
J gene: TRBJ2-2
clone size: few
CDR3 protein: CASSRLTNTGELFF
CDR3 DNA: TGTGCCAGCAGTCGACTTACCAACACCGGGGAGCTGTTTTTT

D gene: -
V gene: TRBV2
J gene: TRBJ2-7
clone size: few
CDR3 protein: CASTDLETYEQYF
CDR3 DNA: TGTGCCAGCACGGACCTAGAAACCTACGAGCAGTACTTC

D gene: TRBD1
V gene: TRBV9
J gene: TRBJ2-2
clone size: -
CDR3 protein: CASSIPRDRGRTGELFF
CDR3 DNA: TGTGCCAGCAGCATACCCCGGGACAGGGGGCGAACCGGGGAGCTGTTTTTT

D gene: TRBD2
V gene: TRBV7-7
J gene: TRBJ2-1
clone size: -
CDR3 protein: CASSSLAGLGEQFF
CDR3 DNA: TGTGCTAGCAGCTCTTTAGCGGGCCTAGGAGAGCAGTTCTTC

D gene: -
V gene: TRBV30
J gene: TRBJ2-5
clone size: -
CDR3 protein: CACQKGPDQYF
CDR3 DNA: TGTGCCTGTCAAAAGGGACCCGACCAGTACTTC

D gene: -
V gene: TRBV3-1
J gene: TRBJ1-3
clone size: many
CDR3 protein: CASSHPGSSGNTIYF
CDR3 DNA: TGTGCCAGCAGCCACCCGGGGTCCTCTGGAAACACCATATATTTT

D gene: -
V gene: TRBV29-1
J gene: TRBJ2-5
clone size: many
CDR3 protein: CSVGAGPYQETQYF
CDR3 DNA: TGCAGCGTTGGCGCAGGCCCCTACCAAGAGACCCAGTACTTC

D gene: -
V gene: TRBV12-3/TRBV12-4
J gene: TRBJ2-3
clone size: few
CDR3 protein: CASSRKLGDTQYF
CDR3 DNA: TGTGCCAGCAGTAGAAAATTAGGAGATACGCAGTATTTT

D gene: -
V gene: TRBV20-1
J gene: TRBJ2-2
clone size: -
CDR3 protein: CSATDSINTGELFF
CDR3 DNA: TGCAGTGCTACTGACAGTATCAACACCGGGGAGCTGTTTTTT

D gene: -
V gene: TRBV14
J gene: TRBJ2-1
clone size: many
CDR3 protein: CASSVDLRDEQFF
CDR3 DNA: TGTGCCAGCAGCGTCGACCTGAGGGATGAGCAGTTCTTC

D gene: TRBD1
V gene: TRBV5-1
J gene: TRBJ2-2
clone size: many
CDR3 protein: CASSLAGTGYAGELFF
CDR3 DNA: TGCGCCAGCAGCTTGGCCGGGACAGGGTACGCCGGGGAGCTGTTTTTT

D gene: TRBD1
V gene: TRBV5-1
J gene: TRBJ1-1
clone size: -
CDR3 protein: CASSSDRLTPGTEAFF
CDR3 DNA: TGCGCCAGCAGCTCGGACAGGTTAACCCCAGGTACTGAAGCTTTCTTT

D gene: -
V gene: TRBV10-3
J gene: TRBJ1-3
clone size: few
CDR3 protein: CAISVLNSGNTIYF
CDR3 DNA: TGTGCCATCAGTGTCCTTAACTCTGGAAACACCATATATTTT

D gene: TRBD1
V gene: TRBV20-1
J gene: TRBJ2-6
clone size: -
CDR3 protein: CSATGTGLSGANVLTF
CDR3 DNA: TGCAGTGCTACCGGGACAGGGTTGTCCGGGGCCAACGTCCTGACTTTC

D gene: TRBD1
V gene: TRBV4-3
J gene: TRBJ2-2
clone size: many
CDR3 protein: CASSQDVWTGAAGELFF
CDR3 DNA: TGCGCCAGCAGCCAAGATGTCTGGACAGGGGCAGCCGGGGAGCTGTTTTTT

D gene: TRBD2
V gene: TRBV5-6
J gene: TRBJ2-2
clone size: many
CDR3 protein: CASSLLSGGLTGELFF
CDR3 DNA: TGTGCCAGCAGCTTGCTTAGCGGGGGCCTCACCGGGGAGCTGTTTTTT

D gene: -
V gene: TRBV7-8
J gene: TRBJ2-1
clone size: many
CDR3 protein: CASSLVSRTFHEQFF
CDR3 DNA: TGTGCCAGCAGCTTAGTATCCAGGACCTTTCATGAGCAGTTCTTC

D gene: TRBD2
V gene: TRBV5-4
J gene: TRBJ2-5
clone size: -
CDR3 protein: CASSLAGSGGAGPHF
CDR3 DNA: TGTGCCAGCAGCTTGGCGGGTAGCGGGGGGGCAGGGCCGCACTTC

D gene: -
V gene: TRBV6-1
J gene: TRBJ1-5
clone size: -
CDR3 protein: CASSVWGANQPQHF
CDR3 DNA: TGTGCCAGCAGTGTTTGGGGGGCCAATCAGCCCCAGCATTTT

D gene: -
V gene: TRBV20-1
J gene: TRBJ1-2
clone size: many
CDR3 protein: CSAPDSYGYTF
CDR3 DNA: TGCAGTGCTCCGGACAGCTATGGCTACACCTTC

D gene: TRBD2
V gene: TRBV5-1
J gene: TRBJ2-1
clone size: many
CDR3 protein: CASSAYLAGEQFF
CDR3 DNA: TGCGCCAGCAGCGCCTACCTAGCGGGTGAGCAGTTCTTC

D gene: TRBD1
V gene: TRBV5-1
J gene: TRBJ1-5
clone size: -
CDR3 protein: CASSSGQGMEPQHF
CDR3 DNA: TGCGCCAGCAGCTCGGGACAGGGGATGGAGCCCCAGCATTTT

D gene: TRBD1
V gene: TRBV7-9
J gene: TRBJ2-5
clone size: -
CDR3 protein: CASSNRDSQETQYF
CDR3 DNA: TGTGCCAGCAGCAACCGGGACAGCCAAGAGACCCAGTACTTC

D gene: -
V gene: TRBV7-2
J gene: TRBJ2-1
clone size: many
CDR3 protein: CASSLSGTEQFF
CDR3 DNA: TGTGCCAGCAGCTTATCCGGGACAGAGCAGTTCTTC

D gene: -
V gene: TRBV3-1
J gene: TRBJ2-3
clone size: -
CDR3 protein: CASSQDTKISTDTQYF
CDR3 DNA: TGTGCCAGCAGCCAAGATACTAAAATTAGCACAGATACGCAGTATTTT

D gene: -
V gene: TRBV29-1
J gene: TRBJ2-1
clone size: many
CDR3 protein: CSVSRGSYNEQFF
CDR3 DNA: TGCAGCGTCTCGCGGGGTTCCTACAATGAGCAGTTCTTC

D gene: -
V gene: TRBV6-1
J gene: TRBJ1-1
clone size: -
CDR3 protein: CASSEAQGATEAFF
CDR3 DNA: TGTGCCAGCAGTGAAGCGCAGGGTGCCACTGAAGCTTTCTTT

D gene: TRBD1
V gene: TRBV20-1
J gene: TRBJ1-2
clone size: -
CDR3 protein: CSARDRTGPQGGYTF
CDR3 DNA: TGCAGTGCTAGAGATCGGACAGGGCCCCAGGGTGGCTACACCTTC

D gene: TRBD1
V gene: TRBV10-1
J gene: TRBJ2-7
clone size: -
CDR3 protein: CASSEGDSTYYEQYF
CDR3 DNA: TGCGCCAGCAGTGAGGGGGACAGCACCTACTACGAGCAGTACTTC

D gene: -
V gene: TRBV6-1
J gene: TRBJ2-1
clone size: many
CDR3 protein: CASSGNWDGANEQFF
CDR3 DNA: TGTGCCAGCAGTGGCAACTGGGATGGGGCGAATGAGCAGTTCTTC